Presented here are 13 T cell receptor beta chains from one specimen sequenced in a study of blood T cell repertoires in COVID-19. Profiled with immunoSEQ multiplex PCR; TCRdb holds only in-frame clones, not every one. The sample contains around 300,000 clones, around 88% of which appear only once. The sample was peripheral blood. The receptors come from a woman in her twenties or thirties with COVID-19, enrolled during active disease.

The V and J genes are TRBV7-9 and TRBJ1-4, with TRBD1 matching over 9 bases. Trimming removed 5 bases from V and 8 bases from J; junction bases left unmatched: 12. Germline CDR1 SEHNR, CDR2 FQNEAQ (reference sequence). The CDR3 runs to 16 residues. The CDR3 protein is CASSQIKQGAWEKLFF. The CDR3 nucleotides are TGTGCCAGCAGCCAAATAAAACAGGGGGCATGGGAAAAACTGTTTTTT. The whole variable domain, filled in from reference TRBV7-9 and TRBJ1-4, reads DTGVSQNPRHKITKRGQNVTFRCDPISEHNRLYWYRQTLGQGPEFLTYFQNEAQLEKSRLLSDRFSAERPKGSFSTLEIQRTEQGDSAMYLCASSQIKQGAWEKLFFGSGTQLSVL.

The gene calls are TRBV19 and TRBJ1-1; possible D gene TRBD1, 5 bases. The CDR3 contains 13 residues. Germline V gives CDR1 LNHDA, CDR2 SQIVND (reference sequence). Deletions cut 7 bases from V and 1 base from J, with 10 bases between. The CDR3 DNA follows: TGTGCCAGTACGGACATGAGGAACACTGAAGCTTTCTTT. Its protein is CASTDMRNTEAFF.

The chain couples TRBV28 to TRBJ1-3, with D uncertain. Germline CDR1 MDHEN, CDR2 SYDVKM. V was shortened by 4 bases and J by 0 bases, with 13 bases between the two germline ends. This CDR3 contains 16 residues. The CDR3 nucleotides read TGTGCCAGCAGTTCCTCGACACGTTACTCTGGAAACACCATATATTTT. This encodes CASSSSTRYSGNTIYF.

This clone is a singleton in its sample. The gene calls are TRBV18 and TRBJ2-7; 8 bases agree with TRBD1. The CDR3 is made up of 15 amino acids. Germline V gene data show CDR1 as KGHSH and CDR2 as LQKENI. J was trimmed by 7 bases and V by 2 bases; bases with no gene match: 10. CDR3 nucleotide sequence: TGTGCCAGCTCACCAGGACAGGGTAAATCGGGGGAGCAGTACTTC. Translating it yields CASSPGQGKSGEQYF.

This chain uses TRBV28 with TRBJ1-5, with TRBD1 identical over 10 bases. The ends lost 3 bases at V and 4 bases at J; junction bases unmatched: 6. The length of the CDR3 is 16 residues. Per germline, CDR1 MDHEN and CDR2 SYDVKM. Written as DNA, the CDR3 is TGTGCCAGCAGTTTTTTAGGGACAGGGGCTAATCAGCCCCAGCATTTT. This encodes CASSFLGTGANQPQHF.

The CDR3: CASSATSAGGTGELFF. The CDR3 coding sequence is TGCGCCAGCAGCGCCACCTCAGCGGGGGGAACCGGGGAGCTGTTTTTT. This rearrangement joins TRBV5-1 to TRBJ2-2, with TRBD2 matching over 9 bases. CDR3 length: 16 amino acids. Germline V lookup: CDR1 SGHRS, CDR2 YFSETQ. The junction had 9 bases not matched to a gene; V was cut back by 4 bases and J by 5 bases.

The J gene is TRBJ2-1, the V gene TRBV5-1, with TRBD1 as a possible D gene (6 bases). V gave up 4 bases and J gave up 2 bases, with 16 bases separating them. CDR3 size: 16 residues. The germline CDR1 and CDR2 sequences are SGHRS and YFSETQ. The CDR3 sequence: CASSPSMAGAYNEQFF. The CDR3 DNA is TGCGCCAGCAGCCCCTCAATGGCAGGGGCCTACAATGAGCAGTTCTTC.

V gene TRBV3-1 (or the pseudogene TRBV3-2) combines with J gene TRBJ2-2; D may be TRBD2 (7 bases). With 2 bases removed from V and 5 bases from J, the gap between germline ends came to 15 bases. This CDR3 contains 16 residues. Germline-derived CDR1 and CDR2 are LGHDT and YNNKEL (reference sequence). CDR3: CASSQQPGGGTGELFF. As DNA, the CDR3 is TGTGCCAGCAGCCAACAGCCGGGGGGCGGTACCGGGGAGCTGTTTTTT.

The gene calls are TRBV29-1 and TRBJ2-7; 8 nucleotides line up with TRBD1. The CDR3 covers 13 residues. CDR1 is SQVTM, CDR2 ANQGSEA, per germline. The ends lost 7 bases at V and 6 bases at J; junction bases unmatched: 11. The CDR3 DNA sequence: TGCAGCGCCGCCGGACAGGGAAACTCCGAGCAGTACTTC. This encodes CSAAGQGNSEQYF.

The chain links TRBV9 to TRBJ2-1, with TRBD2 as a possible D gene (6 bases). Germline V lookup: CDR1 SGDLS, CDR2 YYNGEE. Trimming left V 0 bases short and J 2 bases short, with 9 bases between. The CDR3 has 15 residues. CDR3 nucleotides: TGTGCCAGCAGCGTAGTTGGGGGGACCTACAATGAGCAGTTCTTC. Translation: CASSVVGGTYNEQFF.

The chain employs TRBV6-5 and TRBJ1-1, with a weak D call TRBD1 (5 bases). Trimming removed 2 bases at V and 7 bases at J, with 11 bases between. The CDR3 contains 13 residues. CDR1 is MNHEY and CDR2 is SVGAGI in the germline V gene. The CDR3 sequence: CASSYRGSHEAFF. In DNA, the CDR3 is TGTGCCAGCAGTTACCGGGGGAGCCATGAAGCTTTCTTT.

This chain connects TRBV5-1 to TRBJ2-1, with D possibly TRBD2 on 6 matching bases. CDR3 length: 15 amino acids. Trimming removed 0 bases from V and 6 bases from J, with 13 bases in between. Germline CDR1 and CDR2: SGHRS and YFSETQ. Here the CDR3 reads CASSLGLVLRNEQFF. CDR3 nucleotides: TGCGCCAGCAGCTTGGGACTAGTTTTACGCAATGAGCAGTTCTTC.

The V and J genes are TRBV29-1 and TRBJ1-2; maybe TRBD1 (5 bases). This CDR3 spans 14 amino acids. V was shortened by 5 bases and J by 4 bases, with 17 bases between the two germline ends. Per the germline V gene, CDR1 is SQVTM and CDR2 is ANQGSEA. The CDR3 DNA is TGCAGCGTTAGGAGGGAACTAAGGGGCTATGGCTACACCTTC. Residues: CSVRRELRGYGYTF.